The source of this T cell receptor (beta chain) is a study of blood T cell repertoires in COVID-19 (TCRdb year 2020). With respect to the entire study: Samples from collaborators originated in the United States, Italy and Spain and spanned both the acute and convalescent phases of COVID-19. The prospective study material was composed of cDNA or gDNA derived from T cells, B-cell-depleted T cells, or PBMCs. Subjects who had been exposed to COVID-19, were actively infected with it, or had recovered from it provided the deeply sampled blood TCRbeta repertoires that made up the dataset. The repertoires were released in a freely available public database intended as a resource for research on the immune response to SARS-CoV-2. Samples were obtained from the ongoing ImmuneRACE study (first 160 participants) and from about 1,300 subjects provided by 6 global collaborators. Nearly every sample came with metadata listing a de-identified subject ID, COVID-19 status, age in years and sex. Where available, HLA class I and class II types were taken from metadata supplied by the sample provider and were not determined by assay-based typing. On the study overall, not on this receptor specifically: The amount of clinical and demographic metadata varied by source and participant and was provided uncurated.

The immunoSEQ Assay, a bias-controlled multiplex PCR, was used to amplify TCRbeta CDR3 regions from genomic DNA. As for how the authors treated the data: Within the assay, amplification of reference gene primers was used to estimate how many nucleated cells each sample contained. To quantify the absolute abundance of each unique TCRbeta CDR3 rearrangement, sequence reads were collapsed and filtered. For each sample, productive Simpson clonality was calculated by taking the square root of Simpson's diversity index across productive rearrangements. TCRdb holds this immuneACCESS table with in-frame rearrangements only. Some clones are missing; in checked studies, unresolved V genes explain under half, and the rest has no known cause. V, J and clone size are taken as reported in that table, and D and trimming were inferred from the DNA itself. This sample comprises some 300,000 clones, 88% of them detected only once. Just under 1% of the sample belongs to the ten largest clones.

Based on the germline V gene, the CDR1 and CDR2 sequences are MNHEY and SVGEGT. The germline V end is reduced by 2 bases and the J end by 4 bases; junction bases left unmatched: 6. Including cysteine and phenylalanine, the CDR3 has 15 amino acids. Of the read, only the CDR3 DNA is kept; its 45 bases are in frame from base 1. Details on this clone: Its antigen has not been determined. One base away there is no much larger clone; base qualities are not given.

Participants in the prospective study were aged 18 to 89 years, lived in over 20 United States geographic areas, and enrolled through a virtual design. In the prospective study, cohorts were assigned on the basis of participant-reported clinical history obtained from a screening survey and a study questionnaire. For ImmuneRACE Cohort 3, a participant was defined as recovered based on two consecutive negative NP/OP PCR tests, clearance by a healthcare professional, or resolution of symptoms. In the prospective study, mobile phlebotomists collected whole blood, serum and a nasopharyngeal or oropharyngeal swab from each participant. Over a roughly 2-month period, participants in the prospective study had the option of providing additional blood draws and questionnaires. Blood samples from the prospective study were shipped frozen or at room temperature prior to DNA extraction.

The V and J segments used are TRBV6-2 or TRBV6-3 and TRBJ2-7, with 9 junctional bases fitting TRBD1. The receptor comes from a woman in her thirties who had recovered from COVID-19. The sequenced sample was PBMCs or T cells enriched from blood (not recorded which). The CDR3 loop reads CASSYPGQGRYEQYF. The DNA sequence follows: TGTGCCAGCAGTTACCCGGGACAGGGTAGGTACGAGCAGTACTTC.